The rows below give T cell receptor beta chains drawn from one sample of a study of CD8 T cells in ankylosing spondylitis. Via MiXCR, TCRdb re-called the 5' RACE reads, giving one row per CDR3 protein. The repertoire has about 300,000 distinct CDR3 sequences, about a fifth of them found once; the top ten carry roughly 3.6%. Sequenced material: blood, either unsorted or a sorted T cell fraction (not recorded which). The source of these receptors is a female donor with ankylosing spondylitis or in good health (not recorded which). The CDR3 runs from the conserved cysteine through the conserved F or W. A D gene is named only where the DNA matches it firmly. For some rows the clone size is stated as once, few or many, or as a class when expanded; others skip it.

V gene	D gene	clone size	J gene	CDR3 protein	CDR3 DNA
TRBV20-1	-	many	TRBJ1-1	CSARDRTGRMNTEAFF	TGCAGTGCTAGAGATCGTACAGGACGTATGAACACTGAAGCTTTCTTT
TRBV30	-	many	TRBJ1-4	CAGGQREKLFF	TGTGCCGGGGGACAACGGGAAAAACTGTTTTTT
TRBV20-1	TRBD1	many	TRBJ1-5	CSAVRGQGNQPQHF	TGCAGTGCCGTTAGGGGACAGGGGAATCAGCCCCAGCATTTT
TRBV20-1	TRBD2	-	TRBJ2-4	CSAGENGRAGAKNIQYF	TGCAGTGCTGGAGAAAACGGGAGGGCGGGGGCCAAAAACATTCAGTACTTC
TRBV12-3/TRBV12-4	-	few	TRBJ2-7	CASRMGLGNYEQYF	TGTGCCAGCAGAATGGGACTTGGGAACTACGAGCAGTACTTC
TRBV20-1	-	-	TRBJ2-6	CSARETWANVLTF	TGCAGTGCTAGAGAGACGTGGGCCAACGTCCTGACTTTC
TRBV11-3	-	-	TRBJ2-6	CASANRASGANVLTF	TGTGCCAGCGCCAACAGGGCTTCTGGGGCCAACGTCCTGACTTTC
TRBV4-3	-	-	TRBJ2-3	CASSQDRSRTDTQYF	TGCGCCAGCAGCCAAGACCGGTCTCGGACAGATACGCAGTATTTT
TRBV2	TRBD2	few	TRBJ2-1	CASNPTGGPDHEQFF	TGTGCCAGCAATCCCACGGGAGGGCCAGATCATGAGCAGTTCTTC
TRBV29-1	-	many	TRBJ2-7	CSAAGQGGHEQYF	TGCAGCGCCGCCGGGCAGGGGGGCCACGAGCAGTACTTC
TRBV3-1	-	few	TRBJ2-7	CASSPGQKHEQYF	TGTGCCAGCAGCCCGGGGCAGAAGCACGAGCAGTACTTC
TRBV4-3	TRBD2	-	TRBJ2-7	CASSQAWTSGSVYEQYF	TGCGCCAGCAGCCAAGCTTGGACTAGCGGGAGTGTGTACGAGCAGTACTTC
TRBV27	-	-	TRBJ2-3	CASSLFSGVGDTQYF	TGTGCCAGCAGTTTATTTTCGGGAGTCGGAGATACGCAGTATTTT
TRBV13	TRBD1	few	TRBJ2-3	CASSPQDRRTDTQYF	TGTGCCAGCAGCCCCCAGGACAGGAGGACAGATACGCAGTATTTT
TRBV29-1	TRBD1	-	TRBJ2-7	CSVEKGPGGTGKSEQYF	TGCAGCGTTGAAAAGGGACCCGGGGGGACAGGGAAGAGCGAGCAGTACTTC
TRBV20-1	-	-	TRBJ2-1	CSASPPGGMNYNEQFF	TGCAGTGCTAGTCCCCCTGGCGGGATGAATTACAATGAGCAGTTCTTC
TRBV21-1	-	few	TRBJ1-5	CASSRGTGRAQPQHF	TGTGCCAGCAGCCGTGGGACAGGGAGAGCTCAGCCCCAGCATTTT
TRBV12-3/TRBV12-4	-	many	TRBJ1-3	CASSLTNTIYF	TGTGCCAGCAGTTTGACGAACACCATATATTTT
TRBV2	-	few	TRBJ2-1	CASRREPIYNEQFF	TGTGCCAGCAGGAGAGAACCCATATACAATGAGCAGTTCTTC
TRBV7-2	-	-	TRBJ2-7	CASSLRGSTAVDF	TGTGCCAGCAGCCTTCGGGGGTCGACCGCGGTGGACTTC
TRBV12-5	-	few	TRBJ2-1	CASGLYEQFF	TGTGCTAGTGGTTTATATGAGCAGTTCTTC
TRBV7-2	-	many	TRBJ2-3	CASSLGSGEGTDTQYF	TGTGCCAGCAGCTTAGGTTCGGGAGAGGGCACAGATACGCAGTATTTT
TRBV11-2	TRBD1	-	TRBJ2-3	CASSSPGQPPVTDTQYF	TGTGCCAGCAGTTCCCCGGGACAGCCACCGGTCACAGATACGCAGTATTTT